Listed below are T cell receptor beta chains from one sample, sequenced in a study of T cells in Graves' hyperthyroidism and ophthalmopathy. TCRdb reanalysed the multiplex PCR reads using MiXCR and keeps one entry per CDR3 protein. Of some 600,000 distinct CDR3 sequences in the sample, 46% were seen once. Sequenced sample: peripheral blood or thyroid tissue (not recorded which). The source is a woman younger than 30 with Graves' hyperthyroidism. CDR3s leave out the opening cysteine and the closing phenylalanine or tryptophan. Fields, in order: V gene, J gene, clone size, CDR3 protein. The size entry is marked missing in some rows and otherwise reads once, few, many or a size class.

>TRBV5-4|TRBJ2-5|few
ASSQSAGGGETQY
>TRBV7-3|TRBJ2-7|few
ASSFSDGGRTQY
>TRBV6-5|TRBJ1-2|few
ASSLAGWGANYGYT
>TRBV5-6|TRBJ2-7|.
ASSLSLGLALHEQY
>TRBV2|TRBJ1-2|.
ASRYRGQGAGGYT
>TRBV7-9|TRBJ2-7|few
ASSIAGTTNEQY
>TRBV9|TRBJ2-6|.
ASSVPTGAPSGANVLT
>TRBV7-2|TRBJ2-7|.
ASSTPGQGPRRHEHY
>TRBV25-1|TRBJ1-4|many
ASSDTTGEKLF
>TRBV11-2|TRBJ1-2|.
ATADRGLGYT
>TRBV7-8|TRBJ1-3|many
ASSFGGRGNTIY
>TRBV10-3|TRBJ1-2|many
AISGGTLNYGYT
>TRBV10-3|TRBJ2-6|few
ASSEGIGANVLT
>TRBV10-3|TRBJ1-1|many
ASSERGNTEAF